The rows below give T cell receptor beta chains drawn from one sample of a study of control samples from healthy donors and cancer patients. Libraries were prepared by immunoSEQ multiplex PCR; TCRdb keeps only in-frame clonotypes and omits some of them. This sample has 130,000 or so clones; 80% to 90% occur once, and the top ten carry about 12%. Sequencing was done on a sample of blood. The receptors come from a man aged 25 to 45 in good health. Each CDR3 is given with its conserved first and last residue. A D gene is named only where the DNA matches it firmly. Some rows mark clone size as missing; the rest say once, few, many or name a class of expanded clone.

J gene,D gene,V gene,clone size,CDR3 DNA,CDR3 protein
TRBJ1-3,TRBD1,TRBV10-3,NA,TGTGCCATCAGCGGGTGGGGACAGGCTGAAAACACCATATATTTT,CAISGWGQAENTIYF
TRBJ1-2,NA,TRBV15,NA,TGTGCCACCAGCAGCGGTAGGGCAGGGCCATTGAATGGCTACACCTTC,CATSSGRAGPLNGYTF
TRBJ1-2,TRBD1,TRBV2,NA,TGTGCCAGCAGTTCCAGGGGGCCGGGAGACTATGGCTACACCTTC,CASSSRGPGDYGYTF
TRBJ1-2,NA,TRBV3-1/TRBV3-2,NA,TGTGCCAGCAGCCAAGACCTGGCAGTAGGGGCAAGAACCTTC,CASSQDLAVGARTF
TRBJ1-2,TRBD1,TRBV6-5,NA,TGTGCCAGCAGTCCCCAAAGACAGGGAGCCTATGGCTACACCTTC,CASSPQRQGAYGYTF
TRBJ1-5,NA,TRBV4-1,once,TGCGCCAGCAGCCAACCAACGGGAAAGTCCTCTGGGCCCCAGCATTTT,CASSQPTGKSSGPQHF
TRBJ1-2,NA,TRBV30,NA,TGTGCCTGGAGTGTAACTGGGAGAAGGGACTATGGCTACACCTTC,CAWSVTGRRDYGYTF
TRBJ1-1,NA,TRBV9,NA,TGTGCCAGCAGCGTAAGATATGGTGCTGAAGCTTTCTTT,CASSVRYGAEAFF
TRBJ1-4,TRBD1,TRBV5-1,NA,TGCGCCAGCAGCCCGGGACAGCTTAATGAAAAACTGTTTTTT,CASSPGQLNEKLFF
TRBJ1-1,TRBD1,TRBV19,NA,TGTGCCAGTAGTTGGGACAGGGGGGGGAACACTGAAGCTTTCTTT,CASSWDRGGNTEAFF
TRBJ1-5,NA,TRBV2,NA,TGTGCCAGCAGCGGCCAGACTGTGGCGGGGCAGCCCCAGCATTTT,CASSGQTVAGQPQHF
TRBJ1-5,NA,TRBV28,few,TGTGCCAGCAGTGAACAGGTGAATAGCAATCAGCCCCAGCATTTT,CASSEQVNSNQPQHF
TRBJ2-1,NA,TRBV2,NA,TGTGCCAGCACCAATTACAGGGATCCCTACAATGAGCAGTTCTTC,CASTNYRDPYNEQFF
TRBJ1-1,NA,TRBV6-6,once,TGTGCCAGTCTTGGGAACACTGAAGCTTTCTTT,CASLGNTEAFF
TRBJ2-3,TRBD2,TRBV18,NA,TGTGCCAGCTCACCACGGCCTAGCGGGGGGGGAGATACGCAGTATTTT,CASSPRPSGGGDTQYF
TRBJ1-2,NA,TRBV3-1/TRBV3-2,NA,TGTGCCAGCAGCCACCCCGACGGGGGGCGCACCTATGGCTACACCTTC,CASSHPDGGRTYGYTF
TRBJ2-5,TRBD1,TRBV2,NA,TGTGCCAGCAATTTACACAGGGGGATAGAGACCCAGTACTTC,CASNLHRGIETQYF
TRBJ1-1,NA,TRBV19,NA,TGTGCCAGTAGTATCGGTGGGTTGGGTAACACTGAAGCTTTCTTT,CASSIGGLGNTEAFF
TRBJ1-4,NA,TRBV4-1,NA,TGCGCCAGCAGCCAAGTAGGGGGGGACGGGAAACTGTTTTTT,CASSQVGGDGKLFF
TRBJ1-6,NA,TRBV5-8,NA,TGTGCCAGCCGGCGGCATTCACCCCTCCACTTT,CASRRHSPLHF
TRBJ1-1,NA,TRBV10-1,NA,TGCGCCAGCAGTATTATCGGGGGCACTGAAGCTTTCTTT,CASSIIGGTEAFF
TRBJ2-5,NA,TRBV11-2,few,TGTGCCAGCAGCTACCAGGGACTCCAAGAGACCCAGTACTTC,CASSYQGLQETQYF
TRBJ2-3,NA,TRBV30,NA,TGTGCCTGGAGTGTAAACGGCCCAGATACGCAGTATTTT,CAWSVNGPDTQYF
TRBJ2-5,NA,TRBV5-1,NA,TGCGCCAGCAGCTTGGAGGACGAGACCCAGTACTTC,CASSLEDETQYF
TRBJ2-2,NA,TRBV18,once,TGTGCCAGCTCACTAAGAGGGGGCACCGGGGAGCTGTTTTTT,CASSLRGGTGELFF
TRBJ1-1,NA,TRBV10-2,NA,TGCGCCAGCAGTGAAATGGGGGACGGGACTGAAGCTTTCTTT,CASSEMGDGTEAFF
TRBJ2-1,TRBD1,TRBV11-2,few,TGTGCCAGCAGCCAGGGGGCTCGAAGTGAGCAGTTCTTC,CASSQGARSEQFF
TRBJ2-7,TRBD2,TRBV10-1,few,TGCGCCAGCAGTGAGTCGGGACTAGCGGGGGGACGGGAGTTATACGAGCAGTACTTC,CASSESGLAGGRELYEQYF
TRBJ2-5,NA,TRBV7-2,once,TGTGCCAGCAGCTTAGTGGGGGGACCGGGGGAGACCCAGTACTTC,CASSLVGGPGETQYF
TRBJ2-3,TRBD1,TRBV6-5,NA,TGTGCCTCGCGACAGGGGAGTGTAGCAGATACGCAGTATTTT,CASRQGSVADTQYF
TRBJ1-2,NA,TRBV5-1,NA,TGCGCCAGCAGCCCCGGTTATGGCTACACCTTC,CASSPGYGYTF
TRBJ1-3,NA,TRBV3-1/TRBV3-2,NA,TGTGCCAGCAGCACCGGAGGGGGAAGAGCGGGAAACACCATATATTTT,CASSTGGGRAGNTIYF
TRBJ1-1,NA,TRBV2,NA,TGTGCCAGCACAACCGGGAGGACTGAAGCTTTCTTT,CASTTGRTEAFF
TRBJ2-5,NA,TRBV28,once,TGTGCCAGCGGGGGAGGGGGTCTTGAGACCCAGTACTTC,CASGGGGLETQYF
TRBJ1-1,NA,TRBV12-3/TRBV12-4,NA,TGTGCCAGCAGCCGGGGGAGCGCTGAAGCTTTCTTT,CASSRGSAEAFF
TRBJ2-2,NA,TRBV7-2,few,TGTGCCAGCAGCTACGATCGGGGCACCGGGGAGCTGTTTTTT,CASSYDRGTGELFF
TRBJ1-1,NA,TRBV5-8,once,TGTGCCAGCAGCTTGACAGGCGTTACTGAAGCTTTCTTT,CASSLTGVTEAFF
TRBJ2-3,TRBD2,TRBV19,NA,TGTGCCAGTAGTATGGGTAGCGGGCGCTACACAGATACGCAGTATTTT,CASSMGSGRYTDTQYF
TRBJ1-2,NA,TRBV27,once,TGTGCCAGCAGTCCGGACAGCAACTATGGCTACACCTTC,CASSPDSNYGYTF
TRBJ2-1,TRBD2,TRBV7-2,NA,TGTGCCAGCAGCTTAGTTCCTTCGGGACTAGCGGGGGGATATGAGCAGTTCTTC,CASSLVPSGLAGGYEQFF
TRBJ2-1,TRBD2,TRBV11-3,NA,TGTGCCAGCAGCACGGGGGGGATATACAATGAGCAGTTCTTC,CASSTGGIYNEQFF
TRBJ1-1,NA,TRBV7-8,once,TGTGCCAGCAGCCCGTTAGAGGGGGACACTGAAGCTTTCTTT,CASSPLEGDTEAFF
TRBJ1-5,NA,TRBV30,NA,TGTGCCTGGAGTGGAGGGCTGGGGCCCCAGCATTTT,CAWSGGLGPQHF
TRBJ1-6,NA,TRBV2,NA,TGTGCCAGCAGGCCTGCCGGACGGATGAATTCACCCCTCCACTTT,CASRPAGRMNSPLHF
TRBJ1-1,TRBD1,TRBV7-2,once,TGTGCCAGCAGCCTTCAGGGGGCAAGGACTGAAGCTTTCTTT,CASSLQGARTEAFF
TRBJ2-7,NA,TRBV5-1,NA,TGCGCCAGCAGCCAGGGGACCTACGAGCAGTACTTC,CASSQGTYEQYF
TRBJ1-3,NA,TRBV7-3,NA,TGTGCCAGCAGCTTAATGGGGACTGGAAACACCATATATTTT,CASSLMGTGNTIYF
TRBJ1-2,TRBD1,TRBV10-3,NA,TGTGCCATCAGTGGAGGGACAGGGGAGTCTGGCTACACCTTC,CAISGGTGESGYTF
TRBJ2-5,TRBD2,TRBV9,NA,TGTGCCAGCAGCGCCATAGCGGGGGGGCAGGACTTC,CASSAIAGGQDF
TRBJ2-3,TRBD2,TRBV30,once,TGTGCCTCTGGGCGAGAGGGGCGGGGGAGCACAGATACGCAGTATTTT,CASGREGRGSTDTQYF
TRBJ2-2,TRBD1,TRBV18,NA,TGTGCCAGCTCACCACCGGTAACAGGGGGCGCGGCCGGGGAGCTGTTTTTT,CASSPPVTGGAAGELFF
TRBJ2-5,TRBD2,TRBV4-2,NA,TGTGCCAGCAGCCAAGGGACTAGCAGTTGGGAGACCCAGTACTTC,CASSQGTSSWETQYF
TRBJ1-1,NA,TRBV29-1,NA,TGCAGCGCGAGACCGGGACGTTCGCAAGCTTTCTTT,CSARPGRSQAFF
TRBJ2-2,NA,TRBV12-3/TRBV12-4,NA,TGTGCCAGCAGGCCGGGGCCCGGGGAGCTGTTTTTT,CASRPGPGELFF
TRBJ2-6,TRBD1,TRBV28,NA,TGTGCCAGCAGGACAGGGCGTGGGGCCAACGTCCTGACTTTC,CASRTGRGANVLTF
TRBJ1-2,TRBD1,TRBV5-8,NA,TGTGCCAGCAGCTTGTCGGGTTACAGGGGAAGTGATGGCTACACCTTC,CASSLSGYRGSDGYTF
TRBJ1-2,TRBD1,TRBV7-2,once,TGTGCCAGCAGCCTTAGAGGCTCCGGGACAGGGGGGCCACCTTATGGCTACACCTTC,CASSLRGSGTGGPPYGYTF